This T cell receptor beta chain was found in a study of blood T cell repertoires in COVID-19. Background on the study: There were acute and convalescent COVID-19 samples, and they came from the United States, Italy and Spain. The cDNA or gDNA used as material had been derived from T cells, B-cell-depleted T cells, or PBMCs.

The length of the CDR3 is 18 residues. Per the study methods: Reference gene primer amplification gave estimated nucleated cell counts. TCRdb keeps only in-frame clones here, not all; method: immunoSEQ multiplex PCR. D and trimming were read from the DNA, whereas the V and J calls and clone size are those reported in that table. The sample yields a few hundred thousand clones, roughly 76% seen once. This TCR came from a human donor in a cohort sampled during active COVID-19. V is TRBV21-1 and J is TRBJ2-1; TRBD2 reflects the table's D call only, with no check against the DNA. TRBV21-1 is recorded as a pseudogene. The sample consisted of peripheral blood. The CDR3 coding sequence is TGTGCCAGCAGCAAATCCCGACTAGCGGGCAAAACCTACAATGAGCAGTTCTTC. This translates into CASSKSRLAGKTYNEQFF.